This is a list of T cell receptor beta chains from one sample in a study of CD8+CD57+ T cells in acquired aplastic anemia. TCRdb passed the reads through MiXCR, listing each CDR3 protein once. The table records 62,000 or so distinct CDR3 sequences, around 50% of them present only once. The sequenced sample consisted of sorted CD4+, CD8+, or CD8+CD57+ T cells (not recorded which) from PBMCs. Source of these receptors: a human donor in good health, serving as a control. Both conserved end residues are part of each CDR3. Clone size is given for some rows only: seen once, a few or many times, or a class if the clone is expanded.

CDR3 | V | size | J | length
CASSRDSYNEQFF | TRBV27 | many | TRBJ2-1 | 13
CSARGGREWDTQYF | TRBV20-1 | . | TRBJ2-3 | 14
CASSLGVTYGQYF | TRBV12-3/TRBV12-4 | . | TRBJ2-7 | 13
CSVVDGGTEAFF | TRBV29-1 | . | TRBJ1-1 | 12
CASGPTGYEQYF | TRBV25-1 | once | TRBJ2-7 | 12
CASSEGQSSYEQYF | TRBV2 | . | TRBJ2-7 | 14
CAISAGNGMQPQHF | TRBV10-3 | once | TRBJ1-5 | 14
CASSLDAGGSTDTQYF | TRBV11-2 | . | TRBJ2-3 | 16
CASRNSGELFF | TRBV19 | . | TRBJ2-2 | 11
CASSAPLAGGLYEQYF | TRBV10-2 | . | TRBJ2-7 | 16
CASSLGGDHNYGYTF | TRBV7-3 | . | TRBJ1-2 | 15
CATRRGNTYTDTQYF | TRBV15 | once | TRBJ2-3 | 15
CSARSAGWNTEAFF | TRBV20-1 | . | TRBJ1-1 | 14
CSARGTSGGAYNEQFF | TRBV20-1 | many | TRBJ2-1 | 16
CASSEQTGSGYTF | TRBV7-3 | . | TRBJ1-2 | 13
CATDTGLAFGEQYF | TRBV2 | . | TRBJ2-7 | 14
CASSLGGSTAYEQYF | TRBV7-6 | . | TRBJ2-7 | 15
CASSSQAGAYEQYF | TRBV19 | . | TRBJ2-7 | 14
CASSLAGYYGYTF | TRBV7-9 | . | TRBJ1-2 | 13
CASSFDGNTEAFF | TRBV7-9 | . | TRBJ1-1 | 13
CAISLSGPTDTQYF | TRBV10-3 | . | TRBJ2-3 | 14
CASSMSGQGAYEQYF | TRBV19 | . | TRBJ2-7 | 15
CASSTPGLAPYEQYF | TRBV27 | many | TRBJ2-7 | 15
CASRSGQGYEQYF | TRBV2 | . | TRBJ2-7 | 13
CASSLGLSGTYEQYF | TRBV27 | many | TRBJ2-7 | 15
CATRDAAEAFF | TRBV19 | many | TRBJ1-1 | 11
CSASRERYEQYF | TRBV20-1 | once | TRBJ2-7 | 12
CASSAPSYNEQFF | TRBV7-8 | few | TRBJ2-1 | 13
CASSLEGVNTEAFF | TRBV7-2 | once | TRBJ1-1 | 14
CAGQGARETQYF | TRBV7-9 | many | TRBJ2-5 | 12
CASSSGLAGITYEQYF | TRBV5-4 | . | TRBJ2-7 | 16
CASSKTSGDTQYF | TRBV7-7 | few | TRBJ2-3 | 13
CASSLSPNGEAFF | TRBV27 | few | TRBJ1-1 | 13
CASSLARGNTGELFF | TRBV7-9 | many | TRBJ2-2 | 15
CASSLMQGFVSPLHF | TRBV7-3 | . | TRBJ1-6 | 15
CASSKLPGTGAHEQYF | TRBV27 | many | TRBJ2-7 | 16